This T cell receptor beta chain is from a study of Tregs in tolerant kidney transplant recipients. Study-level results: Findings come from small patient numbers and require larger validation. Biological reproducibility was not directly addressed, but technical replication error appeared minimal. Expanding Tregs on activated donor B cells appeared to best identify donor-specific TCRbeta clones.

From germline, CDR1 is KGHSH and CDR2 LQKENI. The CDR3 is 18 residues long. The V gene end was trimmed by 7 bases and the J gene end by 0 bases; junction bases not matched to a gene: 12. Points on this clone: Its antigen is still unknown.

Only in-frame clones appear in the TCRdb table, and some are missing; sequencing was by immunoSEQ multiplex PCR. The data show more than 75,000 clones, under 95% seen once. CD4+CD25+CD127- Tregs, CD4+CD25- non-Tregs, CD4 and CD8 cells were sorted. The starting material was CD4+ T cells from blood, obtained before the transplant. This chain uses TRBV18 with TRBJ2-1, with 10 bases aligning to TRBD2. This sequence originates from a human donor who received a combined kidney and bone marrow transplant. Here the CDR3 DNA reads TGTGCCAGCTGGTCCGGAGCTAGCGGGAGTTCCTCCTACAATGAGCAGTTCTTC. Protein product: CASWSGASGSSSYNEQFF.